The present T cell receptor beta chain was sequenced within a study of blood T cells in healthy people across ages. Findings of the study overall: It was the long-lived donors that had more naive CD4+ cells and higher diversity than aged donors. PBMCs that were unsorted prevented a conclusive naive versus antigen-experienced comparison. Roughly linear age-related decline in beta diversity appeared, significant by age approximately 43.

This clonotype occurred a few times. What it binds is unknown. CDR1 MGHDK and CDR2 SYGVNS come from the germline V gene. The CDR3 is made up of 12 amino acids. V shed 7 bases and J shed 10 bases, with 13 bases lying between them. A second PCR of about 7 to 12 cycles used a sample-barcoded 5' primer and a J-beta primer mix. A template-switch adaptor containing 12 random nucleotides labeled each cDNA molecule. A single record per CDR3 protein comes from TCRdb applying MiXCR to the 5' RACE reads. The table has about 970,000 distinct CDR3 sequences, roughly 51% seen once. Input material: blood. The TCR originated in a woman aged 60-75 years in good health. The rearrangement uses TRBV25-1 and TRBJ1-4; D is ambiguous. This CDR3 is CASKAVAGKLFF. The CDR3 region has the DNA TGTGCCAGCAAGGCCGTGGCTGGAAAACTGTTTTTT.